The clone carrying this T cell receptor beta chain was recorded many times. Its antigen is not known. CDR1 and CDR2 (germline): DFQATT, SNEGSKA (reference sequence). This CDR3 comprises 12 residues. V was trimmed by 2 bases and J by 10 bases, leaving 12 bases between them. These data come from a study of T cells in Graves' hyperthyroidism and ophthalmopathy. Whole-study results and caveats: The model made its ophthalmopathy prediction, and onset followed a median approximately 6.5 months later. The majority of expanded thyroid clonotypes above 0.001 also appeared in blood.

The source material, RNA transcripts, was used to amplify TCR beta CDR3 regions. The primer set for the first-round RT-PCR of the TCR CDR3 was HTBI. TCRdb re-called the multiplex PCR reads with MiXCR, one entry per CDR3 protein. The sample shows 350,000 or so distinct CDR3 sequences, 21% of them seen only once. J is TRBJ2-1 and V is TRBV20-1; weak D call: TRBD1 (5 bases). Specimen: blood. The TCR was taken from a woman in her fifties or sixties with Graves' hyperthyroidism. The CDR3 is CSARLGDREQFF. The CDR3, as DNA: TGCAGTGCTAGACTAGGGGATCGGGAGCAGTTCTTC.